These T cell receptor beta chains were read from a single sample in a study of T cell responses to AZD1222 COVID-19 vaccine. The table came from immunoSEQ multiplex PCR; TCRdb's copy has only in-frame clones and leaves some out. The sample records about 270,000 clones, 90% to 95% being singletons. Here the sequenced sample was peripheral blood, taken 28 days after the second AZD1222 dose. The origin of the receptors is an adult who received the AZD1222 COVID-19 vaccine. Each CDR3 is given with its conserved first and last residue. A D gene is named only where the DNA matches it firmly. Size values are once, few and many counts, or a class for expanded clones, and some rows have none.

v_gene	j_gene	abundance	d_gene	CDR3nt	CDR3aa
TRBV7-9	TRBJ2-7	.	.	TGTGCCAGCAGCTACCTATACGAGCAGTACTTC	CASSYLYEQYF
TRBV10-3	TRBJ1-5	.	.	TGTGCCATCAGTGAGGGCCGCGGGGAACGGAATCAGCCCCAGCATTTT	CAISEGRGERNQPQHF
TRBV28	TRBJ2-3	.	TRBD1	TGTGCCAGCAGCCCTAACCGGGACAGGGGGCCGGATACGCAGTATTTT	CASSPNRDRGPDTQYF
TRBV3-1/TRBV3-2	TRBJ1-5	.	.	TGTGCCAGCAGCCAAGAACGGAATCAGCCCCAGCATTTT	CASSQERNQPQHF
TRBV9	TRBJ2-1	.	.	TGTGCCAGCAGCGTAGTTGAGGGGGCCGGGAGCTCCTACAATGAGCAGTTCTTC	CASSVVEGAGSSYNEQFF
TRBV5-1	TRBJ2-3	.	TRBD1	TGCGCCAGTTTTTCGGACAGGGCTCGCACAGATACGCAGTATTTT	CASFSDRARTDTQYF
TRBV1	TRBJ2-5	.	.	TGCACCAGCAGCCAGGCAGGGGGCAGGGAGACCCAGTACTTC	CTSSQAGGRETQYF
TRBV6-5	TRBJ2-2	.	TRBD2	TGTGCCAGCGGGCGGACTAGCGGGGATACCGGGGAGCTGTTTTTT	CASGRTSGDTGELFF
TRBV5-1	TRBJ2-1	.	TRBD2	TGCGCCAGCAGCCCGGGGGCAGCGGGAGTAAGGGGGAGGCTCAATGAGCAGTTCTTC	CASSPGAAGVRGRLNEQFF
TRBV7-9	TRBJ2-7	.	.	TGTGCCAGCAGCTTGGTAGGGGTCCCATCCTACGAGCAGTACTTC	CASSLVGVPSYEQYF
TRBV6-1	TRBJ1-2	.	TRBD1	TGTGCCAGCAGTGAAGGGGGGGGACAGAGAGGCTACACCTTC	CASSEGGGQRGYTF
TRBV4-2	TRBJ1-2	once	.	TGTGCCAGCAGCCAAGATATATTCGGGTGGAGCCTCAACTATGGCTACACCTTC	CASSQDIFGWSLNYGYTF
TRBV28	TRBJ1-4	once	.	TGTGCCAGCAGTTTAAGGAGGGGACGTAATGAAAAACTGTTTTTT	CASSLRRGRNEKLFF
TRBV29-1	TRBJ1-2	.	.	TGCAGCGTTGGTTCGGAGTATGGCTACACCTTC	CSVGSEYGYTF
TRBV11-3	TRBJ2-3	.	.	TGTGCCAGCAGCTTAGGTTCTAGTAACGCAGATACGCAGTATTTT	CASSLGSSNADTQYF
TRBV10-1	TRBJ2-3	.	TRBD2	TGCGCCAGCAGTGATCGGACTAGCGGAGGCACAGATACGCAGTATTTT	CASSDRTSGGTDTQYF
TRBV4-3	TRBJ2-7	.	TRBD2	TGCGCCAGCAGCCAACGACTAGCGGGAGGGCCGGACGAGCAGTACTTC	CASSQRLAGGPDEQYF
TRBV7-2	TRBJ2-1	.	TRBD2	TGTGCCAGCAGCTCCCGACGACTAGCGGGGGCGAACAATGAGCAGTTCTTC	CASSSRRLAGANNEQFF
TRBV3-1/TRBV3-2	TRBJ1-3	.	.	TGTGCCAGCAGTCATGTGGGGCACTCTGGAAACACCATATATTTT	CASSHVGHSGNTIYF
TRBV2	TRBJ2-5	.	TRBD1	TGTGCCAGCAGTGACAGGGGGCGCCTAGAGACCCAGTACTTC	CASSDRGRLETQYF
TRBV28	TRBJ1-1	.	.	TGTGCCAGCAGTTTCCCCGCGGGGAGCACTGAAGCTTTCTTT	CASSFPAGSTEAFF
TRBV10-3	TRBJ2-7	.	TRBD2	TGTGCCATCAGGACTAGCGGGAGCGACGAGCAGTACTTC	CAIRTSGSDEQYF
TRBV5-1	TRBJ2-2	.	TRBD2	TGCGCCAGCAAAGGGACTAGCGGGGCCGGGGAGCTGTTTTTT	CASKGTSGAGELFF
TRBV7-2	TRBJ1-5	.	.	TGTGCCAGCAGCGCCTCTCGGGTTCAGCCCCAGCATTTT	CASSASRVQPQHF
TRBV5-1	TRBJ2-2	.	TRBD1	TGCGCCAGCAGCTTTTTCGGACAGGGAGGCGGGGAGCTGTTTTTT	CASSFFGQGGGELFF
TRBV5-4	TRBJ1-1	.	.	TGTGCCAGCAGCTTGGCCATTCCCAGGGCCACTGAAGCTTTCTTT	CASSLAIPRATEAFF
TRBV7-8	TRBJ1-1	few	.	TGTGCCAGCAGCTTAGCATGGGTGAACACTGAAGCTTTCTTT	CASSLAWVNTEAFF
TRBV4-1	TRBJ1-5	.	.	TGCGCCAGCAGCCAAAGACAGGCGAGTAATCAGCCCCAGCATTTT	CASSQRQASNQPQHF
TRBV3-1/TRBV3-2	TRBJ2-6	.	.	TGTGCCAGCAGCCAAAGAAGGGATTCTGGGGCCAACGTCCTGACTTTC	CASSQRRDSGANVLTF
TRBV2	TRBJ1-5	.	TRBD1	TGTGCCAGCAGGGGGACAGCAGTAAGCAATCAGCCCCAGCATTTT	CASRGTAVSNQPQHF
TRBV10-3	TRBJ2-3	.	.	TGTGCCATCAGTGGAGTCGATGGAGATACGCAGTATTTT	CAISGVDGDTQYF
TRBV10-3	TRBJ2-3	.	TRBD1	TGTGCCATCAGTGCCCGGGGACAGGGCCACAGCACAGATACGCAGTATTTT	CAISARGQGHSTDTQYF
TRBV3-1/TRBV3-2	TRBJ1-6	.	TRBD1	TGTGCCAGCAGGTCGGACAGGGATAATTCACCCCTCCACTTT	CASRSDRDNSPLHF
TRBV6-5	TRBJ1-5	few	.	TGTGCCAGCAGTTCCTTTTTCAATAGCAATCAGCCCCAGCATTTT	CASSSFFNSNQPQHF
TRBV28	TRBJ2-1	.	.	TGTGCCAGCATCCAGGGCTCCTACAATGAGCAGTTCTTC	CASIQGSYNEQFF
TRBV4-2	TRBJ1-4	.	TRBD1	TGTGCCAGCAGCCAATTAGGGGGACAGGGGCCTGAAAAACTGTTTTTT	CASSQLGGQGPEKLFF
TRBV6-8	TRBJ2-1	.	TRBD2	TGTGCCAGCACCCCTGGGACTAGCGTTTTCAATGAGCAGTTCTTC	CASTPGTSVFNEQFF
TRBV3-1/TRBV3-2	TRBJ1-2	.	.	TGTGCCAGCAGCCAAGTAGAACAGGGATATGGCTACACCTTC	CASSQVEQGYGYTF
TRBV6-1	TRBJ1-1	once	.	TGTGCCAGCAGTGAACGCCCCGGAGGCGCTGAAGCTTTCTTT	CASSERPGGAEAFF
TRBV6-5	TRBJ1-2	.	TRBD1	TGTGCCAGCAGTTCCCGGACAGGGGGCCCCTTTGACGGCTACACCTTC	CASSSRTGGPFDGYTF
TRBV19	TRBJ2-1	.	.	TGTGCCAGCAGACACCCGTCCTACAATGAGCAGTTCTTC	CASRHPSYNEQFF
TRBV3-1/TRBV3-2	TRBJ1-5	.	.	TGTGCCAGCAGCCGCGGAAACAATCAGCCCCAGCATTTT	CASSRGNNQPQHF
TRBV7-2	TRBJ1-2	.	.	TGTGCCAGCACCCGGACCACCCCTGGCGGCTACACCTTC	CASTRTTPGGYTF
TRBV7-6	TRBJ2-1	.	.	TGTGCCAGCAGCTTGGGGGGTCAAGTCAACAATGAGCAGTTCTTC	CASSLGGQVNNEQFF
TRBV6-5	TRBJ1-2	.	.	TGTGCCAGCAGTTACTCGACTGGCGGCAACTATGGCTACACCTTC	CASSYSTGGNYGYTF
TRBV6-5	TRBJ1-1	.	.	TGTGCCAGCAGACCAACAGGGTATACTGAAGCTTTCTTT	CASRPTGYTEAFF
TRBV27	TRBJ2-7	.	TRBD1	TGTGCCAGTCAAAAGGGGTCGACAGGGGCCTGGGGGCAGTACTTC	CASQKGSTGAWGQYF
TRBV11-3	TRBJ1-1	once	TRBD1	TGTGCCAGCAGCTCACGGACAGGGTCGCAAGCTTTCTTT	CASSSRTGSQAFF
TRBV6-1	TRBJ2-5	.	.	TGTGCCAGCAGTGAAGTCCCGACGGAGACCCAGTACTTC	CASSEVPTETQYF
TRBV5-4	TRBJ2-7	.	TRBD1	TGTGCCAGCAGCTTGGGACAGGGCGGATCGGTCGAGCAGTACTTC	CASSLGQGGSVEQYF
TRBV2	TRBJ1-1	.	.	TGTGCCAGCGTGAGGGAGAGTCGGGAGACTGAAGCTTTCTTT	CASVRESRETEAFF